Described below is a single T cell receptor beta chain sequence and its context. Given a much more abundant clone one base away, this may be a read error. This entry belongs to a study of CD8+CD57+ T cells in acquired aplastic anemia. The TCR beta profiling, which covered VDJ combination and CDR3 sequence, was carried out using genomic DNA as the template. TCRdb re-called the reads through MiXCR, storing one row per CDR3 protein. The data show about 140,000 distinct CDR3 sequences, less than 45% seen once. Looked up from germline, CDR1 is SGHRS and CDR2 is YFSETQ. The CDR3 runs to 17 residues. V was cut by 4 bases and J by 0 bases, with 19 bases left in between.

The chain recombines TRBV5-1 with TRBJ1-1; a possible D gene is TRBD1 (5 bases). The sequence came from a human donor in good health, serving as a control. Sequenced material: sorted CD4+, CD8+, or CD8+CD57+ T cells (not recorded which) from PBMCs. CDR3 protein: CASSLREAGRMNTEAFF. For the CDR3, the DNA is TGCGCCAGCAGCCTGAGAGAGGCAGGGCGGATGAACACTGAAGCTTTCTTT.